These 10 T cell receptor beta chains were sequenced from one sample in a study of T cell changes during pregnancy in multiple sclerosis. Using immunoSEQ multiplex PCR, the repertoire was profiled, and TCRdb retains in-frame clones only, with some absent. The profile shows 95,000 to 100,000 clones, about 91% of them singletons. The material was peripheral blood, obtained in the second trimester of pregnancy. These receptors all come from a female donor with multiple sclerosis, enrolled in a pregnancy study.

The V call is TRBV2, the J call TRBJ2-1; weak D call: TRBD1 (5 bases). In germline, CDR1 is SNHLY, CDR2 FYNNEI. Trimming cost V 6 bases and J 10 bases, with 19 bases left between them. This CDR3 has 14 amino acids. The chain's CDR3 is CASSVRYRSREQFF. In DNA, the CDR3 is TGTGCCAGCAGCGTTAGATACAGGAGTCGGGAGCAGTTCTTC.

The chain uses TRBV2 and TRBJ2-7; the D gene is possibly TRBD1 (6 bases). Germline CDR1 SNHLY, CDR2 FYNNEI. This CDR3 has 15 residues. V lost 4 bases to trimming and J lost 0 bases, with 13 bases between them. DNA for the CDR3: TGTGCCAGCAGTGGAAACCGGGACAACTCCTACGAGCAGTACTTC. As protein: CASSGNRDNSYEQYF.

V gene TRBV2 combines with J gene TRBJ2-7; the D gene is possibly TRBD1 (5 bases). Germline V gives CDR1 SNHLY, CDR2 FYNNEI. The CDR3 extends over 12 amino acids. Trimming pared 6 bases from V and 3 bases from J, leaving 9 bases between. In DNA, the CDR3 is TGTGCCAGCAGAACGGACAACTACGAGCAGTACTTC. This encodes CASRTDNYEQYF.

The chain uses TRBV4-3 and TRBJ2-7; 7 bases agree with TRBD2. CDR1 and CDR2 from the germline V gene are LGHNA and YSLEER. V was clipped by 1 base and J by 3 bases; unmatched bases: 6. This CDR3 contains 15 residues. The DNA for the CDR3 is TGCGCCAGCAGCCAAGTCGGGACGGGGGGCTACGAGCAGTACTTC. Translation gives CASSQVGTGGYEQYF.

Many counts were recorded for this clone. The chain carries TRBV28 and TRBJ1-4; D might be TRBD1 (6 bases). The CDR3 contains 15 residues. Trimming cost V 4 bases and J 8 bases, with 17 bases left between them. Germline assignment: CDR1 MDHEN and CDR2 SYDVKM. CDR3 coding DNA: TGTGCCAGCAGTTCCTCAGGGGAACGGTGGGAAAAACTGTTTTTT. Its translation is CASSSSGERWEKLFF. Based on the CDR3 plus reference TRBV28 and TRBJ1-4, the full variable domain is DVKVTQSSRYLVKRTGEKVFLECVQDMDHENMFWYRQDPGLGLRLIYFSYDVKMKEKGDIPEGYSVSREKKERFSLILESASTNQTSMYLCASSSSGERWEKLFFGSGTQLSVL.

V is TRBV15 and J is TRBJ1-4; D is perhaps TRBD1 (5 bases). Germline lookup yields CDR1 LNHNV and CDR2 YYDKDF (reference sequence). V was shortened by 0 bases and J by 8 bases, with 10 bases between the two germline ends. CDR3 length: 14 amino acids. The CDR3 DNA is TGTGCCACCAGCAGAGATAGGGGAGGAGAAAAACTGTTTTTT. Translated: CATSRDRGGEKLFF. Full variable domain (outside the CDR3, taken from reference TRBV15 and TRBJ1-4): DAMVIQNPRYQVTQFGKPVTLSCSQTLNHNVMYWYQQKSSQAPKLLFHYYDKDFNNEADTPDNFQSRRPNTSFCFLDIRSPGLGDTAMYLCATSRDRGGEKLFFGSGTQLSVL.

The gene calls are TRBV18 and TRBJ2-3, with 7 bases identical to TRBD2. After removal of 1 base from V and 6 bases from J, the junction contained 7 bases not matched to a gene. CDR3 length: 15 residues. Germline lookup yields CDR1 KGHSH and CDR2 LQKENI. The CDR3 region is CASSPRPTSSDTQYF. CDR3 nucleotide sequence: TGTGCCAGCTCACCACGTCCGACTAGCAGCGATACGCAGTATTTT.

This chain uses TRBV7-8 with TRBJ1-1; tentative D call: TRBD1 (5 bases). With 5 bases removed from V and 7 bases from J, the gap between germline ends came to 11 bases. The germline CDR1 and CDR2 sequences are SGHVS and FQNEAQ. The CDR3 is 12 amino acids. The CDR3 nucleotides read TGTGCCAGCAGCCCAGTGGGGGGTGAAGCTTTCTTT. Encoded protein: CASSPVGGEAFF.

The chain couples TRBV11-2 to TRBJ2-7; 13 bases fit TRBD2. This CDR3 is 17 amino acids long. V shed 5 bases and J 6 bases; nucleotides not matched to a gene: 13. CDR1 and CDR2 (germline): SGHAT, FQNNGV. The CDR3 spells CASSPPSRTSGSGEQYF. CDR3 DNA sequence: TGTGCCAGCAGCCCACCCTCTAGGACTAGCGGGAGTGGCGAGCAGTACTTC.

The chain links TRBV13 to TRBJ2-5; no clear D gene. The CDR3 consists of 14 residues. Germline values: CDR1 PRHDT, CDR2 FYEKMQ (reference sequence). The ends were cut back, 4 bases at V and 3 bases at J, with 12 bases in the middle. The CDR3 is CASSSRFTEETQYF. The CDR3 nucleotides read TGTGCCAGCAGCTCCCGGTTCACAGAAGAGACCCAGTACTTC.